One and the same sample provided the 20 T cell receptor beta chains below, sequenced in a study of blood T cell repertoires in COVID-19. This table comes from immunoSEQ multiplex PCR, and its TCRdb copy is limited to in-frame clones, with some not included. The sample carries about 220,000 clones, roughly 88% recorded once. The sequenced material came from peripheral blood. Source of these receptors: a man aged 50-60 years with active or convalescent COVID-19.

This clone was observed a single time. The V gene is TRBV19, the J gene TRBJ2-3, with D maybe TRBD2 (5 bases). The CDR3 loop spans 15 amino acids. Trimming took off 7 bases at V and 4 bases at J, with 18 bases between the two ends. Germline V gene sequence: CDR1 LNHDA, CDR2 SQIVND (reference sequence). This CDR3 is CASKKRGLMSDTQYF. DNA of the CDR3: TGTGCCAGTAAAAAGAGAGGACTTATGTCAGATACGCAGTATTTT.

The genes are TRBV21-1 and TRBJ2-3; the table names TRBD2, a call not compared with the DNA. TRBV21-1 constitutes a pseudogene. CDR3 length: 18 residues. As DNA, the CDR3 is TGTGCCAGCAGCAGGCGCAGACTAGCGGGAGCTAGCACAGATACGCAGTATTTT. Its translation: CASSRRRLAGASTDTQYF.

The chain joins TRBV19 to TRBJ2-2; a possible D gene is TRBD2 (6 bases). The V gene's germline CDR1 is LNHDA and CDR2 SQIVND (reference sequence). The ends were cut back, 8 bases at V and 7 bases at J, with 17 bases in the middle. The CDR3 extends over 14 amino acids. The CDR3 protein is CASGFGGYGGELFF. The CDR3 DNA sequence: TGTGCCAGTGGCTTTGGGGGGTATGGCGGGGAGCTGTTTTTT.

The chain couples TRBV9 to TRBJ1-1, with TRBD1 as a possible D gene (5 bases). V was shortened by 0 bases and J by 8 bases, with 11 bases between the two germline ends. From germline, CDR1 is SGDLS and CDR2 YYNGEE. CDR3 length: 13 residues. In nucleotides, the CDR3 is TGTGCCAGCAGCGTAGGGCCCTACAGGGAAGCTTTCTTT. It encodes CASSVGPYREAFF. The whole variable domain, remainder taken from reference TRBV9 and TRBJ1-1, is DSGVTQTPKHLITATGQRVTLRCSPRSGDLSVYWYQQSLDQGLQFLIQYYNGEERAKGNILERFSAQQFPDLHSELNLSSLELGDSALYFCASSVGPYREAFFGQGTRLTVV.

This clone showed up many times. The rearrangement links TRBV6-1 to TRBJ1-5; D remains ambiguous. CDR1 and CDR2 (germline): MNHNS, SASEGT. This CDR3 contains 15 residues. V shed 3 bases and J shed 0 bases, with 9 bases lying between them. The CDR3 loop reads CASSDPRGSNQPQHF. CDR3 bases: TGTGCCAGCAGTGACCCGCGGGGTAGCAATCAGCCCCAGCATTTT.

This chain joins TRBV28 and TRBJ2-2; D is uncertain. This CDR3 has 16 amino acids. Germline assignment: CDR1 MDHEN and CDR2 SYDVKM. The ends were cut back, 7 bases at V and 7 bases at J, with 22 bases in the middle. In DNA, the CDR3 is TGTGCCAGCATATCCACAGCCGCGATAGATATCGGGGAGCTGTTTTTT. It yields the protein CASISTAAIDIGELFF. Full variable domain (remainder filled in from reference TRBV28 and TRBJ2-2): DVKVTQSSRYLVKRTGEKVFLECVQDMDHENMFWYRQDPGLGLRLIYFSYDVKMKEKGDIPEGYSVSREKKERFSLILESASTNQTSMYLCASISTAAIDIGELFFGEGSRLTVL.

V and J are TRBV24-1 and TRBJ2-3; 7 bases map to TRBD1. Germline loops: CDR1 KGHDR, CDR2 SFDVKD. CDR3 size: 14 residues. Trimming cost V 9 bases and J 10 bases; bases outside gene matches: 15. CDR3 bases: TGTGCCACCCAAAACTTTGACCCCGGGACAGCGCAGTATTTT. Protein product: CATQNFDPGTAQYF.

This clone occurred once. V gene TRBV27 combines with J gene TRBJ1-1; 10 bases line up with TRBD1. Germline V gives CDR1 MNHEY, CDR2 SMNVEV (reference sequence). The CDR3 has 18 residues. With 0 bases clipped from V and 1 base from J, the junction kept 8 bases outside the gene matches. The CDR3 loop reads CASSLSRGTGATNTEAFF. The CDR3 DNA follows: TGTGCCAGCAGTTTATCGAGGGGGACAGGGGCGACGAACACTGAAGCTTTCTTT.

The genes are TRBV4-1 and TRBJ2-5; TRBD2 matches 9 bases. V dropped 2 bases and J dropped 4; count of bases not matched to a gene: 11. CDR1 is MGHRA, CDR2 YSYEKL, per germline. The CDR3 runs 17 residues. CDR3 DNA sequence: TGCGCCAGCAGCCAATGGGGGCGGGAGGGCCGTGGAGAGACCCAGTACTTC. As protein: CASSQWGREGRGETQYF.

The chain links TRBV30 to TRBJ1-2, with no clear D. With 4 bases removed from V and 4 bases from J, the gap between germline ends came to 16 bases. The CDR3 has 14 amino acids. Germline-derived CDR1 and CDR2 are GTSNPN and SVGIG (reference sequence). Written as DNA, the CDR3 is TGTGCCTGGAAGGCAGGCTGGATCTCCTATGGCTACACCTTC. The encoded protein is CAWKAGWISYGYTF.

The chain joins TRBV29-1 to TRBJ2-3, with 10 bases fitting TRBD2. The germline V gene encodes CDR1 SQVTM and CDR2 ANQGSEA. V dropped 5 bases and J dropped 2; count of bases not matched to a gene: 10. The CDR3 loop spans 16 amino acids. In nucleotides, the CDR3 is TGCAGCGTTTACGGGACTAGCGTCCCCTACACAGATACGCAGTATTTT. Protein sequence: CSVYGTSVPYTDTQYF.

DNA of the CDR3: TGTGCCAGCAGCGGAGTGGCGGCGGGGGAGACCCAGTACTTC. Encoded protein: CASSGVAAGETQYF. V usage is TRBV7-8 and J usage is TRBJ2-5; D may be TRBD2 (6 bases). Per germline, CDR1 SGHVS and CDR2 FQNEAQ. This CDR3 region has 14 residues. Trimming shortened V by 5 bases and J by 5 bases, and 15 bases separated the two germline ends.

The chain couples TRBV20-1 to TRBJ1-1; D unclear. With 3 bases removed from V and 0 bases from J, the gap between germline ends came to 8 bases. Germline values: CDR1 DFQATT, CDR2 SNEGSKA (reference sequence). This CDR3 is built from 13 residues. CDR3 coding DNA: TGCAGTGCTAGTGGTAACATGAACACTGAAGCTTTCTTT. Translated: CSASGNMNTEAFF.

The chain recombines TRBV28 with TRBJ2-3; D might be TRBD2 (6 bases). CDR1 MDHEN and CDR2 SYDVKM come from the germline V gene. The CDR3 sequence is 15 residues long. Trimming pared 2 bases from V and 0 bases from J, leaving 9 bases between. CDR3 in amino acids: CASSLTSPSTDTQYF. The CDR3 nucleotides are TGTGCCAGCAGTTTAACTAGCCCTAGCACAGATACGCAGTATTTT.

The CDR3 nucleotides read TGTGCCAGCAGCTTGGAAACTGGACTGCGCTCTGGAAACACCATATATTTT. As protein: CASSLETGLRSGNTIYF. The chain links TRBV5-6 to TRBJ1-3; D is ambiguous. V was shortened by 0 bases and J by 0 bases, with 13 bases between the two germline ends. Per the germline V gene, CDR1 is SGHDT and CDR2 is YYEEEE. CDR3 length equals 17 residues.

The V and J genes are TRBV7-9 and TRBJ2-2, with 11 bases matching TRBD2. J gave up 5 bases and V 3 bases, and 11 bases lay outside the gene matches. The CDR3 is made up of 18 amino acids. Germline assignment: CDR1 SEHNR and CDR2 FQNEAQ (reference sequence). The CDR3 bases are TGTGCCAGCAGCTTCCCTAGCGGGAGGCTCCGGGGGACCGGGGAGCTGTTTTTT. It encodes CASSFPSGRLRGTGELFF.

The chain couples TRBV5-5 to TRBJ1-3, with TRBD1 as a possible D gene (6 bases). Germline CDR1 and CDR2: SGHKS and YYEKEE (reference sequence). V lost 4 bases to trimming and J lost 2 bases, with 13 bases between them. The CDR3 is made up of 15 amino acids. The CDR3 region is CASSHPGTTGNTIYF. The CDR3 coding sequence is TGTGCCAGCAGCCACCCCGGGACAACTGGAAACACCATATATTTT. The variable domain in full, completed from reference TRBV5-5 and TRBJ1-3, reads DAGVTQSPTHLIKTRGQQVTLRCSPISGHKSVSWYQQVLGQGPQFIFQYYEKEERGRGNFPDRFSARQFPNYSSELNVNALLLGDSALYLCASSHPGTTGNTIYFGEGSWLTVV.

As concerns this clone: The sample contains more than one DNA sequence encoding this CDR3. The J gene is TRBJ1-2, the V gene TRBV7-2; D not certain. V lost 1 base and J 4 bases, leaving 7 bases between the germline ends. CDR3 length: 13 amino acids. Germline V lookup: CDR1 SGHTA, CDR2 FQGNSA. In DNA, the CDR3 is TGTGCCAGCAGCTTAGGCCAGTCCTATGGCTACACCTTC. It translates to CASSLGQSYGYTF.

The chain joins TRBV5-4 to TRBJ1-2; 7 nucleotides align to TRBD1. This CDR3 spans 13 amino acids. The germline CDR1 and CDR2 sequences are SGHNT and YYREEE (reference sequence). Trimming removed 3 bases from V and 2 bases from J; junction bases left unmatched: 1. The DNA of the CDR3 is TGTGCCAGCAGCTCGACAGGGAACTATGGCTACACCTTC. Translation gives CASSSTGNYGYTF.

The V gene is TRBV7-6, the J gene TRBJ2-7; D possibly corresponds to TRBD2 (6 bases). The CDR3 covers 9 residues. CDR1 and CDR2 (germline): SGHVS, FNYEAQ. Trimming took off 8 bases at V and 9 bases at J, with 8 bases between the two ends. CDR3 amino acids: CASGGPQYF. CDR3 sequence (DNA): TGTGCCAGCGGAGGGCCGCAGTACTTC.